Given below is one TCR beta chain in context. Antigen unknown. This record comes from a study of T cell responses to AZD1222 COVID-19 vaccine. V lost 7 bases to trimming and J lost 4 bases, with 10 bases between them. This CDR3 contains 12 residues. CDR1 is SQVTM, CDR2 ANQGSEA, per germline. Findings of the study overall: Spike-specific TCR breadth and depth grew following two AZD1222 doses. Repertoires were collected only later (after the peak T cell response had occurred). White British donors predominated, females outnumbered males, and clonal diversity was possibly underestimated.

Using immunoSEQ multiplex PCR, the repertoire was profiled, and TCRdb retains in-frame clones only, with some absent. Seen here are 130,000 to 150,000 clones, more than 70% observed once, and the top ten hold around 5.1%. The source was peripheral blood, collected 28 days after the second AZD1222 dose. The V gene is TRBV29-1, the J gene TRBJ2-2; possible D gene TRBD2, 5 bases. This receptor was identified in an adult who received the AZD1222 COVID-19 vaccine. Here the CDR3 DNA reads TGCAGCGGGAGGTGGCTCACCGGGGAGCTGTTTTTT. The encoded protein is CSGRWLTGELFF.